This is a list of T cell receptor beta chains from one sample in a study of blood T cell repertoires in COVID-19. Assay: immunoSEQ multiplex PCR; the TCRdb copy retains only in-frame clones and omits some. The sample holds around 220,000 clones; around 80% are singletons and the top ten take around 4.1%. Sequencing was carried out using peripheral blood. The receptors derive from a woman between 35 and 50 years old with active or convalescent COVID-19. Each CDR3 is given with its conserved first and last residue. D genes are given only for firm matches. Only some rows state a clone size, as once, few, many or a class for expanded clones.

j_gene: TRBJ2-2; v_gene: TRBV19; d_gene: TRBD1; abundance: -; CDR3aa: CASRGTARGTGELFF; CDR3nt: TGTGCCAGTAGAGGGACAGCCCGTGGGACCGGGGAGCTGTTTTTT
j_gene: TRBJ2-7; v_gene: TRBV2; d_gene: -; abundance: -; CDR3aa: CASSGVNLGSEQYF; CDR3nt: TGTGCCAGCAGTGGGGTGAATTTAGGGAGCGAGCAGTACTTC
j_gene: TRBJ1-4; v_gene: TRBV5-1; d_gene: TRBD1; abundance: -; CDR3aa: CASSLSAGGMTNEKLFF; CDR3nt: TGCGCCAGCAGCCTGTCGGCAGGGGGAATGACTAATGAAAAACTGTTTTTT
j_gene: TRBJ2-1; v_gene: TRBV3-1/TRBV3-2; d_gene: -; abundance: -; CDR3aa: CASSWTGYNEQFF; CDR3nt: TGTGCCAGCAGCTGGACTGGCTACAATGAGCAGTTCTTC
j_gene: TRBJ2-6; v_gene: TRBV18; d_gene: -; abundance: -; CDR3aa: CASSPRSQGSSGANVLTF; CDR3nt: TGTGCCAGCTCACCCCGGAGTCAGGGGAGCTCTGGGGCCAACGTCCTGACTTTC
j_gene: TRBJ2-3; v_gene: TRBV28; d_gene: TRBD1; abundance: -; CDR3aa: CASSSYDRAGTDTQYF; CDR3nt: TGTGCCAGCAGTTCGTATGACAGGGCAGGCACAGATACGCAGTATTTT
j_gene: TRBJ1-1; v_gene: TRBV20-1; d_gene: -; abundance: -; CDR3aa: CSASQATEAFF; CDR3nt: TGCAGTGCTAGCCAGGCCACTGAAGCTTTCTTT
j_gene: TRBJ2-3; v_gene: TRBV10-3; d_gene: TRBD2; abundance: -; CDR3aa: CAISPGASGSTDTQYF; CDR3nt: TGTGCCATCAGCCCCGGGGCTAGCGGTAGCACAGATACGCAGTATTTT
j_gene: TRBJ2-7; v_gene: TRBV29-1; d_gene: -; abundance: -; CDR3aa: CSVASDGDEQYF; CDR3nt: TGCAGCGTTGCCAGCGACGGGGACGAGCAGTACTTC
j_gene: TRBJ2-5; v_gene: TRBV5-1; d_gene: TRBD1; abundance: -; CDR3aa: CASSLYGLTGGTQETQYF; CDR3nt: TGCGCCAGCAGCCTGTACGGACTGACAGGGGGTACCCAAGAGACCCAGTACTTC
j_gene: TRBJ1-2; v_gene: TRBV25-1; d_gene: TRBD1; abundance: -; CDR3aa: CASSETTGGNHYGYTF; CDR3nt: TGTGCCAGCAGTGAAACGACAGGGGGCAACCACTATGGCTACACCTTC
j_gene: TRBJ1-2; v_gene: TRBV4-1; d_gene: -; abundance: -; CDR3aa: CASSQWTANYGYTF; CDR3nt: TGCGCCAGCAGCCAGTGGACAGCTAACTATGGCTACACCTTC
j_gene: TRBJ2-7; v_gene: TRBV12-3/TRBV12-4; d_gene: TRBD1; abundance: -; CDR3aa: CASSLGGQGEQYF; CDR3nt: TGTGCCAGCAGTTTAGGGGGACAGGGCGAGCAGTACTTC
j_gene: TRBJ1-1; v_gene: TRBV11-1; d_gene: -; abundance: -; CDR3aa: CASSLELNTEAFF; CDR3nt: TGTGCCAGCAGCTTAGAATTAAACACTGAAGCTTTCTTT
j_gene: TRBJ1-1; v_gene: TRBV3-1/TRBV3-2; d_gene: -; abundance: -; CDR3aa: CASSLDSRNTEAFF; CDR3nt: TGTGCCAGCAGCCTCGATTCCAGGAACACTGAAGCTTTCTTT
j_gene: TRBJ2-7; v_gene: TRBV6-1; d_gene: -; abundance: -; CDR3aa: CASSDAWDNPPREQYF; CDR3nt: TGTGCCAGCAGTGACGCTTGGGACAATCCCCCTCGCGAGCAGTACTTC
j_gene: TRBJ2-3; v_gene: TRBV11-2; d_gene: -; abundance: few; CDR3aa: CASSEGQTSGDTQYF; CDR3nt: TGTGCCAGCAGCGAAGGACAGACCTCAGGGGATACGCAGTATTTT
j_gene: TRBJ2-6; v_gene: TRBV10-3; d_gene: TRBD2; abundance: -; CDR3aa: CAISGRERGGANVLTF; CDR3nt: TGTGCCATCAGTGGCAGGGAGCGGGGTGGGGCCAACGTCCTGACTTTC
j_gene: TRBJ1-5; v_gene: TRBV19; d_gene: -; abundance: -; CDR3aa: CASSIWQLSNQPQHF; CDR3nt: TGTGCCAGTAGTATTTGGCAGTTAAGCAATCAGCCCCAGCATTTT
j_gene: TRBJ2-3; v_gene: TRBV28; d_gene: TRBD2; abundance: -; CDR3aa: CASTHWTSAGRTDTQYF; CDR3nt: TGTGCCAGCACACACTGGACTAGCGCGGGGAGAACAGATACGCAGTATTTT
j_gene: TRBJ1-2; v_gene: TRBV15; d_gene: -; abundance: -; CDR3aa: CATSRDRGYGYTF; CDR3nt: TGTGCCACCAGCAGAGACCGCGGCTATGGCTACACCTTC
j_gene: TRBJ2-2; v_gene: TRBV28; d_gene: -; abundance: once; CDR3aa: CATQGGSNTGELFF; CDR3nt: TGTGCCACCCAGGGGGGCTCGAACACCGGGGAGCTGTTTTTT
j_gene: TRBJ1-4; v_gene: TRBV7-9; d_gene: -; abundance: -; CDR3aa: CASSLHFNEKLFF; CDR3nt: TGTGCCAGCAGCTTACACTTCAATGAAAAACTGTTTTTT
j_gene: TRBJ2-3; v_gene: TRBV11-2; d_gene: TRBD2; abundance: -; CDR3aa: CASSLGKGGGDTQYF; CDR3nt: TGTGCCAGCAGCTTAGGCAAGGGCGGGGGGGATACGCAGTATTTT
j_gene: TRBJ1-1; v_gene: TRBV27; d_gene: TRBD1; abundance: -; CDR3aa: CASRTGPTEAFF; CDR3nt: TGTGCCAGCAGGACAGGGCCCACTGAAGCTTTCTTT
j_gene: TRBJ1-1; v_gene: TRBV27; d_gene: -; abundance: -; CDR3aa: CASSLREPWNTEAFF; CDR3nt: TGTGCCAGCAGTTTACGAGAGCCGTGGAACACTGAAGCTTTCTTT
j_gene: TRBJ1-2; v_gene: TRBV7-9; d_gene: TRBD1; abundance: -; CDR3aa: CASSLSQGGHYGYTF; CDR3nt: TGTGCCAGCAGCTTAAGCCAGGGGGGCCACTATGGCTACACCTTC
j_gene: TRBJ2-7; v_gene: TRBV29-1; d_gene: -; abundance: few; CDR3aa: CSVEGNRDNHYEQYF; CDR3nt: TGCAGCGTTGAAGGAAATCGGGATAACCACTACGAGCAGTACTTC
j_gene: TRBJ1-2; v_gene: TRBV2; d_gene: -; abundance: -; CDR3aa: CASSETTGRYGYTF; CDR3nt: TGTGCCAGCAGTGAAACGACAGGTCGCTATGGCTACACCTTC
j_gene: TRBJ1-2; v_gene: TRBV19; d_gene: TRBD1; abundance: -; CDR3aa: CASSKEQGDGYGYTF; CDR3nt: TGTGCCAGTAGTAAGGAACAGGGGGACGGCTATGGCTACACCTTC
j_gene: TRBJ1-6; v_gene: TRBV9; d_gene: TRBD1; abundance: -; CDR3aa: CASSPFGPGTVNSPLHF; CDR3nt: TGTGCCAGCAGCCCATTTGGGCCCGGGACAGTCAATTCACCCCTCCACTTT
j_gene: TRBJ1-1; v_gene: TRBV7-2; d_gene: -; abundance: -; CDR3aa: CASSFTTNTEAFF; CDR3nt: TGTGCCAGCAGCTTCACAACCAACACTGAAGCTTTCTTT
j_gene: TRBJ2-2; v_gene: TRBV6-4; d_gene: TRBD1; abundance: -; CDR3aa: CASSGQGTGELFF; CDR3nt: TGTGCCAGCAGTGGACAGGGGACCGGGGAGCTGTTTTTT
j_gene: TRBJ1-2; v_gene: TRBV28; d_gene: TRBD1; abundance: -; CDR3aa: CASSRTGLGYGYTF; CDR3nt: TGTGCCAGCAGCCGGACAGGGTTGGGCTATGGCTACACCTTC
j_gene: TRBJ1-6; v_gene: TRBV19; d_gene: -; abundance: -; CDR3aa: CASSILEGGSPLHF; CDR3nt: TGTGCCAGTAGTATACTTGAGGGTGGTTCGCCCCTCCACTTT
j_gene: TRBJ1-2; v_gene: TRBV5-6; d_gene: -; abundance: -; CDR3aa: CASSLVQVGGYTF; CDR3nt: TGTGCCAGCAGCTTGGTACAGGTTGGCGGCTACACCTTC
j_gene: TRBJ1-3; v_gene: TRBV3-1/TRBV3-2; d_gene: -; abundance: -; CDR3aa: CASSQRGALLFSGNTIYF; CDR3nt: TGTGCCAGCAGCCAAAGGGGTGCACTTTTATTCTCTGGAAACACCATATATTTT
j_gene: TRBJ1-1; v_gene: TRBV6-5; d_gene: -; abundance: once; CDR3aa: CASSQQIMNTEAFF; CDR3nt: TGTGCCAGCAGCCAACAGATCATGAACACTGAAGCTTTCTTT
j_gene: TRBJ2-5; v_gene: TRBV7-9; d_gene: TRBD2; abundance: -; CDR3aa: CASSLVTSGEETQYF; CDR3nt: TGTGCCAGCAGCTTAGTGACTAGCGGGGAAGAGACCCAGTACTTC
j_gene: TRBJ1-2; v_gene: TRBV28; d_gene: -; abundance: -; CDR3aa: CASSHPGEGGYTF; CDR3nt: TGTGCCAGCAGCCACCCAGGGGAAGGTGGCTACACCTTC
j_gene: TRBJ2-2; v_gene: TRBV7-6; d_gene: TRBD1; abundance: once; CDR3aa: CASSTGTVNTGELFF; CDR3nt: TGTGCCAGCAGCACCGGGACAGTGAACACCGGGGAGCTGTTTTTT
j_gene: TRBJ1-1; v_gene: TRBV18; d_gene: TRBD1; abundance: -; CDR3aa: CASSEGQADTEAFF; CDR3nt: TGTGCCAGCTCAGAAGGACAGGCGGACACTGAAGCTTTCTTT
j_gene: TRBJ2-3; v_gene: TRBV6-1; d_gene: TRBD2; abundance: -; CDR3aa: CASSEGSGAYTDTQYF; CDR3nt: TGTGCCAGCAGTGAGGGTAGCGGGGCTTACACAGATACGCAGTATTTT
j_gene: TRBJ1-1; v_gene: TRBV6-5; d_gene: TRBD1; abundance: -; CDR3aa: CASTPRGPTEAFF; CDR3nt: TGTGCCAGCACTCCGAGGGGGCCCACTGAAGCTTTCTTT
j_gene: TRBJ2-1; v_gene: TRBV19; d_gene: TRBD2; abundance: -; CDR3aa: CASSAGLAGGHGEQFF; CDR3nt: TGTGCCAGTAGTGCGGGACTAGCGGGGGGGCACGGTGAGCAGTTCTTC
j_gene: TRBJ1-6; v_gene: TRBV9; d_gene: -; abundance: once; CDR3aa: CASSPRQNNSPLHF; CDR3nt: TGTGCCAGCAGCCCCCGACAGAATAATTCACCCCTCCACTTT
j_gene: TRBJ1-6; v_gene: TRBV11-1; d_gene: TRBD1; abundance: few; CDR3aa: CASGTGQGIAPLHF; CDR3nt: TGTGCCAGCGGGACGGGACAGGGGATAGCACCCCTCCACTTT
j_gene: TRBJ1-2; v_gene: TRBV5-1; d_gene: -; abundance: -; CDR3aa: CASSSLGTNGYTF; CDR3nt: TGCGCCAGCAGCTCCCTGGGTACTAATGGCTACACCTTC
j_gene: TRBJ2-5; v_gene: TRBV20-1; d_gene: TRBD2; abundance: -; CDR3aa: CSASKPASGGVQETQYF; CDR3nt: TGCAGTGCCAGTAAACCTGCGAGCGGGGGCGTTCAAGAGACCCAGTACTTC
j_gene: TRBJ1-6; v_gene: TRBV30; d_gene: -; abundance: -; CDR3aa: CAWSLLGEVSPLHF; CDR3nt: TGTGCCTGGAGCCTTCTAGGGGAGGTTTCACCCCTCCACTTT
j_gene: TRBJ1-1; v_gene: TRBV6-5; d_gene: TRBD1; abundance: -; CDR3aa: CASSSTGGTEAFF; CDR3nt: TGTGCCAGCAGTTCCACAGGGGGGACTGAAGCTTTCTTT
j_gene: TRBJ2-2; v_gene: TRBV19; d_gene: TRBD1; abundance: -; CDR3aa: CASKGGQGRTGELFF; CDR3nt: TGTGCCAGTAAGGGGGGACAGGGTCGGACCGGGGAGCTGTTTTTT
j_gene: TRBJ1-1; v_gene: TRBV11-1; d_gene: -; abundance: -; CDR3aa: CASSLYRAGTEAFF; CDR3nt: TGTGCCAGCAGCTTATACCGCGCGGGCACTGAAGCTTTCTTT
j_gene: TRBJ2-1; v_gene: TRBV28; d_gene: TRBD1; abundance: -; CDR3aa: CASVKGTGGAGNEQFF; CDR3nt: TGTGCCAGCGTCAAAGGGACAGGGGGCGCAGGGAATGAGCAGTTCTTC
j_gene: TRBJ1-1; v_gene: TRBV6-2/TRBV6-3; d_gene: -; abundance: -; CDR3aa: CASSYFSAEAFF; CDR3nt: TGTGCCAGCAGTTACTTCTCCGCTGAAGCTTTCTTT